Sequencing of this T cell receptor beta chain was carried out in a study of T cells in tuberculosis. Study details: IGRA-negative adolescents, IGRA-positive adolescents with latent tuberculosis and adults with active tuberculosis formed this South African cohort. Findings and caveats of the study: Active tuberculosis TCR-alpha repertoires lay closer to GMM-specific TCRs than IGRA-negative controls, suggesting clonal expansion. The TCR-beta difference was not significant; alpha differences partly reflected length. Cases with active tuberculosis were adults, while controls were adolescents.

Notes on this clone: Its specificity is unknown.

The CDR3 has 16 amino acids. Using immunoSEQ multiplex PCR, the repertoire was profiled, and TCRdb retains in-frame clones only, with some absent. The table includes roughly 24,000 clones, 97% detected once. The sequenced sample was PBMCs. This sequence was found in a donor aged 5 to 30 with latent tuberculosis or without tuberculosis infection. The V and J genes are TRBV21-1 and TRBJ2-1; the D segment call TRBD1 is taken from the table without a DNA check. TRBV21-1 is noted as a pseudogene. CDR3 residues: CASSNSGTGGYNEQFF. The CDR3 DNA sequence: TGTGCCAGCAGCAACAGCGGAACAGGGGGTTACAATGAGCAGTTCTTC.